This T cell receptor (beta chain) derives from a study of cytomegalovirus exposure and HLA in healthy donors. Unmatched junction bases numbered 21, after V lost 10 bases and J lost 9 bases. Per germline, CDR1 MDHEN and CDR2 SYDVKM. The CDR3 consists of 17 residues. A multiplex PCR was run with 60 Vbeta primers and 13 Jbeta primers. Produced via immunoSEQ multiplex PCR; TCRdb's table is partial and in-frame only. The data show about 140,000 clones, approximately 82% seen once. Concerning this clone itself: The target antigen is unknown.

Study outcomes and limitations: Among the sequence variants, a highly shared cluster was likely an artifact of sequencing. Among the most significant clusters, several appeared linked to common viral pathogens in a later analysis. A link between a missense DCLRE1C variant and TCR beta V- and J-gene trimming emerged from a later analysis.

The V call is TRBV28, the J call TRBJ1-6, with 7 bases aligning to TRBD1. The clonotype comes from a woman aged 40 to 50 in good health and CMV-seronegative. The sample comprised PBMCs. CDR3 amino acids: CATLAAQGRRRGSPLHF. For the CDR3, the DNA is TGTGCCACTCTTGCGGCACAGGGGCGACGCAGGGGTTCACCCCTCCACTTT.